The T cell receptor (beta chain) described here comes from a study of T and B cells in COVID-19 patients. As for the study in general: The recovered patients had mostly mild to moderate COVID-19 with outpatient management. Study-wide results and limits: Patients with COVID-19 reportedly showed strongly skewed T cell receptor beta variable and joining gene usage. Active COVID-19 showed highly clonal TRB repertoires; recovery showed diversity and richness above healthy donors.

Blood genomic DNA input for TRB amplification was 250-500 ng. This CDR3 contains 15 residues. V lost 5 bases and J lost 8, with 18 bases in between. By share of the sample, this clonotype is medium-sized. Its antigen is not known. TRB rearrangements were amplified by multiplex PCR with BIOMED2 TRB-A/B primers. Each CDR3 protein is one row after TCRdb ran MiXCR on the multiplex PCR reads. This sample carries about 2,300 distinct CDR3 sequences, about 23% of them seen once, and the ten largest clones take 70%. Sequencing was carried out using blood. J is TRBJ2-2 and V is TRBV12-3 or TRBV12-4; a possible D gene is TRBD1 (6 bases). This sequence originates from a human donor with active COVID-19. CDR3 in amino acids: CASSRTVRVGGELFF. The CDR3 DNA reads as TGTGCCAGCAGTCGGACAGTCCGAGTTGGAGGGGAGCTGTTTTTT.